This T cell receptor (beta chain) is from a study of blood T cell repertoires in COVID-19. Study at large: The origin of the acute and convalescent COVID-19 samples was the United States, Italy and Spain. Sources were T cells, B-cell-depleted T cells, or PBMCs; the material itself was cDNA or gDNA.

Study processing details: Using reference gene primer amplification, nucleated cell counts were estimated. Generated by immunoSEQ multiplex PCR, the TCRdb table keeps only in-frame clones and is missing some. Clone size and the V and J calls come from that table; the DNA yielded D and trimming. The sample yields 130,000 to 150,000 clones, 80% to 90% seen once. Seattle researchers signed up patients amid active infection and tracked them longitudinally. The J segment lost 12 bases and the V segment lost 2 bases, leaving 9 bases of the junction unmatched. This CDR3 region has 15 residues. The germline gives CDR1 GTSNPN, CDR2 SVGIG (reference sequence).

V is TRBV30 and J is TRBJ2-1, with TRBD2 identical over 14 bases. The receptor was isolated from a man aged 18 to 35 with COVID-19, enrolled during active disease. Sequencing was carried out using peripheral blood. CDR3 loop: CAWSQGTSGRVGQFF. CDR3 bases: TGTGCCTGGAGTCAAGGGACTAGCGGGAGAGTCGGGCAGTTCTTC.